This passage covers 8 T cell receptor beta chains from one sample sequenced in a study of Graves' ophthalmopathy and Graves' hyperthyroidism. RNA transcripts were the source from which TCR beta CDR3 regions were amplified. HTBI-primed first-round RT-PCR preceded second-round multiplex PCR. MiXCR, run by TCRdb on the multiplex PCR reads, gives a single entry per CDR3 protein. The sample yields about 620,000 distinct CDR3 sequences, 22% seen once. Sequencing was carried out using peripheral blood. The receptor set was obtained from a woman in her late teens or twenties with stable Graves' hyperthyroidism. Some clones in this sample may be carry-over from other donors' samples.

This clonotype has at least ten counts. This chain joins TRBV28 and TRBJ1-1; possibly TRBD1 for D (6 bases). This CDR3 spans 15 amino acids. The germline V and J ends were trimmed by 3 bases and 1 base, with 12 bases remaining between them. From germline, CDR1 is MDHEN and CDR2 SYDVKM. The CDR3 sequence: CASSFVGGGNTEAFF. The CDR3 DNA is TGTGCCAGCAGTTTTGTAGGGGGGGGGAACACTGAAGCTTTCTTT.

This clonotype was observed a handful of times. V usage is TRBV6-5 and J usage is TRBJ1-2; perhaps TRBD1 as D (5 bases). V was clipped by 0 bases and J by 4 bases, with 9 bases between them. Germline CDR1 is MNHEY and CDR2 is SVGAGI. The CDR3 length is 14 residues. This chain's CDR3 is CASSYSGDGYGYTF. CDR3 sequence (DNA): TGTGCCAGCAGTTACTCGGGGGACGGCTATGGCTACACCTTC.

This clonotype was detected ten times or more. The V gene is TRBV12-5, the J gene TRBJ1-1, with a possible D match to TRBD1 (6 bases). The CDR3 totals 11 residues. V shed 7 bases and J shed 8 bases, with 11 bases lying between them. The germline gives CDR1 LGHNT, CDR2 FRNRAP. CDR3 in DNA: TGTGCTAGTGCCCTGCAGGGGGAAGCTTTCTTT. Protein: CASALQGEAFF.

This clonotype has more than one count but fewer than ten. This chain uses TRBV29-1 with TRBJ1-2; D is uncertain. Germline values: CDR1 SQVTM, CDR2 ANQGSEA. The CDR3 totals 10 residues. The V and J ends lost 5 bases and 8 bases respectively, with 9 bases between them. This CDR3 is CSVRSFGYTF. CDR3 DNA: TGCAGCGTTCGGAGTTTCGGCTACACCTTC.

The chain has TRBV25-1 and TRBJ2-7, with TRBD1 as a possible D gene (7 bases). This CDR3 has 15 residues. The V end lost 6 bases, the J end lost 2 bases, and 17 bases lay between the germline ends. From germline, CDR1 is MGHDK and CDR2 SYGVNS. The CDR3 region has the DNA TGTGCCAGCAGGCCCAACTCAGGGGGGACCTACGAGCAGTACTTC. As protein: CASRPNSGGTYEQYF.

J is TRBJ2-7 and V is TRBV6-1; possible D gene TRBD1, 6 bases. The CDR3 sequence is 12 residues long. The ends were cut back, 6 bases at V and 6 bases at J, with 12 bases in the middle. The germline V gene has CDR1 MNHNS and CDR2 SASEGT. The CDR3 protein is CASRLQGSEQYF. CDR3 in DNA: TGTGCCAGCAGGCTACAGGGTTCCGAGCAGTACTTC.

Ten or more counts support this clonotype. The chain combines TRBV11-2 with TRBJ1-5; D is uncertain. Trimming stripped 5 bases from V and 6 bases from J, with 11 bases between. The CDR3 has 13 residues. CDR1 SGHAT and CDR2 FQNNGV come from the germline V gene. CDR3 nucleotide sequence: TGTGCCAGCAGCGAAGGATCCTCTCAGCCCCAGCATTTT. This gives the protein CASSEGSSQPQHF.

Many counts were recorded for this clonotype. V is TRBV7-2 and J is TRBJ1-2, with D perhaps matching TRBD1 (5 bases). This CDR3 is 13 amino acids long. Germline V gives CDR1 SGHTA, CDR2 FQGNSA. V was cut by 5 bases and J by 6 bases, with 13 bases left in between. In nucleotides, the CDR3 is TGTGCCAGCAGCCGCCCCGGGACGGATGGCTACACCTTC. It codes for CASSRPGTDGYTF.